The sequence of this TCR beta chain was determined in a study of CD8+CD57+ T cells in acquired aplastic anemia (dated by TCRdb to 2016 to 2019). The study in broad terms: A mean of about 3.2 ug of DNA, ranging from 0.2 to 27.4 ug, was extracted from sorted CD4+ and CD8+ cells. For healthy donor samples, the average read count was about 10.8 million for CD4+ cells and 11.0 million for CD8+ cells.

Concerning this clonotype: Its antigen is currently not known. No much larger clone exists at a distance of one base, and base qualities are not known.

Measured from the cysteine to the phenylalanine, the CDR3 is 13 residues long. Only the CDR3 region is kept as DNA, spanning 39 bases read in frame from base 1. The germline V gene gives CDR1 as ENHRY and CDR2 as SYGVKD. Trimming removed 6 bases from V and 0 bases from J, leaving 9 bases between the germline ends. The study deep-sequenced TCR repertoires of sorted CD4+ and CD8+ blood T cells from severe aplastic anemia patients and healthy subjects. Ficoll-Paque density gradient centrifugation was used to isolate peripheral blood mononuclear cells. Before DNA extraction, CD4+ and CD8+ T cells were sorted with FACS or magnetic beads. General study outcomes and caveats: Between patients and healthy controls, no significant difference in CD8+ Simpson's diversity was found (P=0.060). Roughly 30 CD8+ CDR3 sequences were shared between patients and controls but appeared highly expressed in patients and within their immunodominant clones.

TCR beta VDJ combination and CDR3 sequence profiling used genomic DNA as the template. An Illumina HiSeq 2000 was used for TCR repertoire sequencing. Per the source publication's procedure: Repertoire assessment relied on Simpson's diversity index, CDR3 size and DJ length profiles, and TRBV/TRBJ rearrangement plots. The most abundant DNA sequence in the deep sequencing data was defined as the immunodominant clone. CDR3 amino acid sequences were checked for sharing between subjects and were compared against published repertoires and the VDJdb database. The public reads were reprocessed in TCRdb via fastp at Q25 and MiXCR, keeping in-frame beta chains. Every CDR3 protein is listed once, alongside the most common genes and DNA of its rows. The V and J calls were not made by the authors but by TCRdb's processing. The sample table records 110,000 or so distinct CDR3 sequences; roughly 50% of these occur just once. The ten largest account for roughly 31% of the sample.

The chain is made from TRBV10-3 and TRBJ2-7; the D gene is perhaps TRBD1, on 5 matching bases. The specimen sequenced was sorted CD4+, CD8+, or CD8+CD57+ T cells (not recorded which) from PBMCs. The clonotype was recovered from a human donor in good health, serving as a control. The CDR3 here reads CAIRVQASYEQYF. The nucleotides are TGTGCCATCAGGGTACAGGCCTCCTACGAGCAGTACTTC.